The clone carrying this T cell receptor beta chain was seen at least ten times. This sample is part of a study of spatial heterogeneity in lung cancer. Study background: Compared with alpha-chain sequences, beta-chain sequences were consistently detected in greater numbers.

This sample's time point: sample taken at primary tumor resection. Donors were some 72 untreated early-stage non-small cell lung cancer patients. Material for sequencing was whole RNA from tumor, nontumor lung or frozen PBMC, left unsorted. Unique molecular identifiers, one per molecule, were present on every TCR cDNA molecule. MiXCR, run by TCRdb on the 5' RACE reads, gives a single entry per CDR3 protein. The sample comprises 30,000 to 45,000 distinct CDR3 sequences, 3.1% of which are singletons, and 35% to 40% rests with the top ten. CDR1 and CDR2 from the germline V gene are DFQATT and SNEGSKA (reference sequence). This CDR3 is 15 amino acids long. Trimming cost V 4 bases and J 5 bases, with 20 bases left between them.

This clonotype was sampled from a male donor with early-stage non-small cell lung cancer. Sequenced here: normal lung tissue next to the tumor, sampled at surgery. The genes are TRBV20-1 and TRBJ1-2, with D perhaps TRBD1 (6 bases). CDR3: CSATKPGQQSYGYTF. The CDR3, as DNA: TGCAGTGCTACCAAACCGGGACAACAGTCATATGGCTACACCTTC.